A selection of T cell receptor beta chains follows, all from one sample in a study of shared clonotypes between healthy human individuals. Produced via immunoSEQ multiplex PCR; TCRdb's table is partial and in-frame only. The data show roughly 550,000 clones, with roughly 95% seen just once and approximately 0.1% held by the top ten. Sequencing was carried out using naive CD8+ T cells sorted from blood. These receptor sequences come from a woman aged 25 to 39 in good health. CDR3s include the opening cysteine and the closing phenylalanine or tryptophan. D genes are given only for firm matches. For some rows the clone size is stated as once, few or many, or as a class when expanded; others skip it.

v_gene	d_gene	abundance	j_gene	CDR3nt	CDR3aa
TRBV13	.	.	TRBJ2-1	TGTGCCAGCAGCCATCTCGGGACCATAAACAATGAGCAGTTCTTC	CASSHLGTINNEQFF
TRBV5-1	.	.	TRBJ1-1	TGCGCCAGCAGCTTCAGAACTGTGCCTATGAACACTGAAGCTTTCTTT	CASSFRTVPMNTEAFF
TRBV13	.	.	TRBJ1-4	TGTGCCAGCAGTCAGCGTCCAACTAATGAAAAACTGTTTTTT	CASSQRPTNEKLFF
TRBV4-1	TRBD2	.	TRBJ2-1	TGCGCCAGCAGCCAAGTTAGCGGGGGACTCCATGAGCAGTTCTTC	CASSQVSGGLHEQFF
TRBV27	.	.	TRBJ2-7	TGTGCCAGCAGTGTTAACGGGATTAGGTTTTCCTACGAGCAGTACTTC	CASSVNGIRFSYEQYF
TRBV2	.	.	TRBJ2-7	TGTGCCGGGCAGGACACCTACGAGCAGTACTTC	CAGQDTYEQYF
TRBV13	.	.	TRBJ2-7	TGTGCCAGCAGCTTGGGACGCACAGACGAGCAGTACTTC	CASSLGRTDEQYF
TRBV29-1	TRBD1	.	TRBJ2-7	TGCAGCGTTGGGGACAGAACCTACGAGCAGTACTTC	CSVGDRTYEQYF
TRBV4-1	TRBD1	.	TRBJ2-7	TGCGCCAGCAGCTTTCATGGACAGGGGGCCTACGAGCAGTACTTC	CASSFHGQGAYEQYF
TRBV19	.	.	TRBJ2-7	TGTGCCAGTAGTATGCTTCCGAGTAGGGAGCAGTACTTC	CASSMLPSREQYF
TRBV27	TRBD1	.	TRBJ2-7	TGTGCCAGCAGTTTACAGGGGGCCGTCTACGAGCAGTACTTC	CASSLQGAVYEQYF
TRBV4-1	.	.	TRBJ2-7	TGCGCCAGCAGCCAAAGGACAGCCTACGAGCAGTACTTC	CASSQRTAYEQYF
TRBV14	TRBD2	.	TRBJ2-2	TGTGCCAGCAGCCAATCGGAGCGGGAGAAGGAGAACACCGGGGAGCTGTTTTTT	CASSQSEREKENTGELFF
TRBV29-1	.	.	TRBJ2-7	TGCAGCGTTGTTGAATACGAGCAGTACTTC	CSVVEYEQYF
TRBV6-5	.	.	TRBJ2-1	TGTGCCAGCAGGGGGGGGGCCAATGAGCAGTTCTTC	CASRGGANEQFF
TRBV28	.	.	TRBJ2-7	TGTGCCAGATGTACACCCCGGGACTACGAGCAGTACTTC	CARCTPRDYEQYF
TRBV28	TRBD2	.	TRBJ2-7	TGTGCCAGCAGTTCCGGACTAGCGGGAGGCACGACCTACGAGCAGTACTTC	CASSSGLAGGTTYEQYF
TRBV5-1	TRBD2	.	TRBJ2-7	TGCGCCAGCAGCTCCCGGCTAGCGGGACTCGTAGACGAGCAGTACTTC	CASSSRLAGLVDEQYF
TRBV19	.	.	TRBJ1-5	TGTGCCAGTATCTCCCAGTGGTATAGCAATCAGCCCCAGCATTTT	CASISQWYSNQPQHF
TRBV28	.	.	TRBJ1-2	TGTGCCAGCAGTTTTTCTGGGAACTATGGCTACACCTTC	CASSFSGNYGYTF
TRBV5-1	.	.	TRBJ2-3	TGCGCCAGCAGCTTTGACAGTCCGATATGGGATACGCAGTATTTT	CASSFDSPIWDTQYF
TRBV4-1	TRBD2	.	TRBJ2-5	TGCGCCAGCAGCCAAGACCCAGCGGGAGGATCCGATCAAGAGACCCAGTACTTC	CASSQDPAGGSDQETQYF
TRBV19	TRBD2	.	TRBJ2-2	TGTGCCAGTAGTATAACTCGGACTAGCGGGAGGAAACCGAACACCGGGGAGCTGTTTTTT	CASSITRTSGRKPNTGELFF
TRBV6-4	TRBD2	.	TRBJ2-1	TGTGCCAGCAGTGACTCCGATAGCGGGAGTTTAAATGAGCAGTTCTTC	CASSDSDSGSLNEQFF
TRBV11-2	.	few	TRBJ2-2	TGTGCCAGCAGGCTAGGTTGGCGAAACACCGGGGAGCTGTTTTTT	CASRLGWRNTGELFF
TRBV2	.	.	TRBJ2-5	TGTGCCATACTACTACGACTCCAAGAGACCCAGTACTTC	CAILLRLQETQYF